This passage covers 31 T cell receptor beta chains from one sample sequenced in a study of T-cell reconstitution after alpha-beta-depleted transplantation in children (dated by TCRdb to the mid-2010s). The library was made by PCR. These reads were obtained on an Illumina HiSeq 2500. Molecular barcoding was employed in the preparation of TCR libraries, with unique molecular identifiers being used to normalize TCRbeta repertoire quantification. TCRdb handled the public reads itself, with Q25 trimming in fastp and clone calling in MiXCR, and kept productive beta chains. Every distinct CDR3 protein forms one entry, paired with its most common genes and DNA. Recorded for this sample are roughly 200,000 distinct CDR3 sequences; roughly 7% of them occurred a single time. The ten largest account for about 6% of the sample. The sample's treatment or condition, from its label and the paper: allogeneic hematopoietic cell transplantation with graft depleted of TCRalphabeta T cells and CD19 B cells.

The sample consisted of PBMCs, taken before TCRalphabeta/CD19-depleted stem cell transplant. These TCRs come from a boy aged 2 to 10 with acute lymphoblastic leukemia, due to receive a stem cell transplant.

The chain has TRBV20-1 and TRBJ2-5; possibly TRBD2 for D (6 bases). The V gene's germline CDR1 is DFQATT and CDR2 SNEGSKA (reference sequence). The ends were cut back, 0 bases at V and 5 bases at J, with 7 bases in the middle. The CDR3 consists of 12 residues. This CDR3 is CSAREAGETQYF. In nucleotides, the CDR3 is TGCAGTGCTAGAGAGGCGGGGGAGACCCAGTACTTC.

The rearrangement joins TRBV12-3 or TRBV12-4 to TRBJ2-5; possibly TRBD1 or TRBD2 for D (6 bases each). Trimming took off 3 bases at V and 5 bases at J, with 13 bases between the two ends. The CDR3 consists of 14 residues. The CDR3 nucleotides are TGTGCCAGCAGTTTTGAGGGGGGTGGGGAGACCCAGTACTTC. Its protein is CASSFEGGGETQYF.

This clonotype appeared many times. The chain uses TRBV7-2 and TRBJ2-2; possibly TRBD1 or TRBD2 for D (6 bases each). Germline V gene data show CDR1 as SGHTA and CDR2 as FQGNSA. This CDR3 is built from 15 residues. Deletions cut 1 base from V and 5 bases from J, with 11 bases between. The CDR3 protein is CASSLDGGLTGELFF. CDR3 sequence (DNA): TGTGCCAGCAGCTTAGATGGGGGGCTTACCGGGGAGCTGTTTTTT.

There are many counts of this clonotype. The chain links TRBV5-5 to TRBJ2-1; D is perhaps TRBD2 (7 bases). Germline CDR1 and CDR2: SGHKS and YYEKEE (reference sequence). Trimming removed 4 bases at V and 8 bases at J, with 22 bases between. The CDR3 is 16 amino acids. The CDR3 region has the DNA TGTGCCAGCAGCCCGAGGGGGGGGCCGACGGGCGATGAGCAGTTCTTC. It specifies CASSPRGGPTGDEQFF.

This clonotype has at least ten counts. The V call is TRBV6-1, the J call TRBJ1-1; TRBD1 matches at 7 bases. The length of the CDR3 is 17 residues. Trimming cost V 1 base and J 0 bases; bases outside gene matches: 8. Germline loops: CDR1 MNHNS, CDR2 SASEGT. DNA of the CDR3: TGTGCCAGCAGTGAAGTGGGAACAGGGGCGTTGAACACTGAAGCTTTCTTT. This sequence encodes CASSEVGTGALNTEAFF.

This clonotype was observed many times. The chain uses TRBV20-1 and TRBJ2-5, with D tentatively TRBD1 (5 bases). Trimming shortened V by 2 bases and J by 1 base, and 11 bases separated the two germline ends. Germline V gives CDR1 DFQATT, CDR2 SNEGSKA (reference sequence). The CDR3 is 14 residues long. CDR3 DNA sequence: TGCAGTGCTAGACCTGGGGCAGCCCAAGAGACCCAGTACTTC. It specifies CSARPGAAQETQYF.

There are a few counts of this clonotype. The gene calls are TRBV28 and TRBJ2-3; perhaps TRBD1 as D (6 bases). The CDR3 spans 14 residues. Germline CDR1 is MDHEN and CDR2 is SYDVKM. Trimming took 6 bases from V and 4 from J, leaving 14 bases between them. CDR3 sequence (DNA): TGTGCCAGCAGCGCCCAGGGGATACCAGATACGCAGTATTTT. Encoded protein: CASSAQGIPDTQYF.

This clonotype has a handful of counts. CDR3 nucleotides: TGTGCCAGCAGCGCCCGACAGTCAGATACGCAGTATTTT. It yields the protein CASSARQSDTQYF. The V gene is TRBV7-9, the J gene TRBJ2-3; tentative D call: TRBD1 (5 bases). The CDR3 extends over 13 amino acids. CDR1 is SEHNR and CDR2 is FQNEAQ in the germline V gene (reference sequence). V lost 5 bases and J lost 4, with 10 bases in between.

This clonotype was seen at least ten times. V gene TRBV7-2 combines with J gene TRBJ2-5, with 10 bases fitting TRBD1. Germline CDR1 is SGHTA and CDR2 is FQGNSA. The CDR3 loop spans 16 amino acids. V lost 0 bases to trimming and J lost 5 bases; unmatched junction nucleotides: 6. CDR3 nucleotides: TGTGCCAGCAGCTTAGCGGGACAGGGGATTTGGGAGACCCAGTACTTC. This translates into CASSLAGQGIWETQYF.

This clonotype was found many times. The rearrangement uses TRBV20-1 and TRBJ1-1; D is perhaps TRBD1 (6 bases). Germline CDR1 is DFQATT and CDR2 is SNEGSKA (reference sequence). The CDR3 covers 13 residues. V was cut by 5 bases and J by 8 bases, with 18 bases left in between. For the CDR3, the DNA is TGCAGTGCTGACTCCAGGGGCTCGGCCGAAGCTTTCTTT. Translating gives CSADSRGSAEAFF.

This clonotype was counted many times. CDR3 region: CASSLYPGLNTGELFF. The CDR3 DNA follows: TGTGCCAGCAGTTTATATCCAGGGTTGAACACCGGGGAGCTGTTTTTT. The V gene is TRBV28, the J gene TRBJ2-2, with D possibly being TRBD1 (5 bases). V lost 1 base, J lost 1 base, and 10 bases lay in between. The CDR3 contains 16 residues. Germline V gives CDR1 MDHEN, CDR2 SYDVKM. Using reference TRBV28 and TRBJ2-2 for the parts outside the CDR3, the full variable domain is DVKVTQSSRYLVKRTGEKVFLECVQDMDHENMFWYRQDPGLGLRLIYFSYDVKMKEKGDIPEGYSVSREKKERFSLILESASTNQTSMYLCASSLYPGLNTGELFFGEGSRLTVL.

This clonotype was seen a few times. This chain joins TRBV28 and TRBJ1-2; no reliable D call. The V gene lost 6 bases and the J gene lost 3 bases, with 11 bases spanning the gap. The CDR3 is made up of 13 amino acids. Germline V CDR1 and CDR2: MDHEN, SYDVKM. CDR3 DNA sequence: TGTGCCAGCAGGGCGGATGGCTACTATGGCTACACCTTC. Encoded protein: CASRADGYYGYTF.

This clonotype was seen ten or more times. The V and J genes are TRBV20-1 and TRBJ2-1; no clear D. Germline CDR1 reads DFQATT; CDR2 reads SNEGSKA (reference sequence). This CDR3 is 13 amino acids long. The V and J ends lost 8 bases and 0 bases respectively, with 11 bases between them. CDR3 nucleotides: TGCAGTCCACGACTCCGCTCCTACAATGAGCAGTTCTTC. Protein: CSPRLRSYNEQFF.

The chain employs TRBV5-5 and TRBJ2-7; D unresolved. Trimming removed 4 bases at V and 3 bases at J, with 11 bases between. This CDR3 has 13 residues. Germline loops: CDR1 SGHKS, CDR2 YYEKEE (reference sequence). CDR3 sequence: CASSPGPYYEQYF. The CDR3 nucleotides read TGTGCCAGCAGCCCTGGGCCGTACTACGAGCAGTACTTC.

This clonotype was seen many times. V and J are TRBV27 and TRBJ2-1; D remains ambiguous. This CDR3 contains 15 residues. V was trimmed by 6 bases and J by 0 bases, leaving 12 bases between them. The V gene's germline CDR1 is MNHEY and CDR2 SMNVEV (reference sequence). This chain's CDR3 is CASSSFQSSYNEQFF. CDR3 nucleotides: TGTGCCAGCAGCTCCTTCCAGAGCTCCTACAATGAGCAGTTCTTC.

This clonotype was counted at least ten times. This rearrangement joins TRBV29-1 to TRBJ1-2; TRBD1 matches 8 bases. V was pared by 4 bases and J by 7 bases, with 8 bases of the junction left unmatched. The length of the CDR3 is 13 residues. Germline CDR1 and CDR2: SQVTM and ANQGSEA. The CDR3 DNA sequence: TGCAGCGTTGTCGGGGGACAGGAGACTGGCTACACCTTC. It encodes CSVVGGQETGYTF.

This clonotype has ten or more counts. The V and J genes are TRBV7-8 and TRBJ2-7; 11 nucleotides match TRBD1. In germline, CDR1 is SGHVS, CDR2 FQNEAQ. Unmatched junction bases numbered 8, after V lost 7 bases and J lost 3 bases. This CDR3 comprises 15 residues. CDR3 sequence: CASTPVGTGGYEQYF. DNA for the CDR3: TGTGCCAGCACCCCCGTTGGGACAGGGGGCTACGAGCAGTACTTC.

This clonotype was detected ten times or more. This rearrangement joins TRBV7-8 to TRBJ2-5; D is undetermined. Germline CDR1 and CDR2: SGHVS and FQNEAQ. Trimming left V 3 bases short and J 0 bases short, with 5 bases between. The CDR3 has 13 amino acids. The CDR3 loop is CASSFDYQETQYF. DNA of the CDR3: TGTGCCAGCAGCTTTGATTACCAAGAGACCCAGTACTTC.

Worth noting for this clonotype: At one end, the junction sequence differs from germline, possibly due to a read error. The gene calls are TRBV5-1 and TRBJ1-1; a weak D match, TRBD1 (6 bases). Germline CDR1 SGHRS, CDR2 YFSETQ. This CDR3 is 14 amino acids long. The CDR3 here is CASSSKLGGTEVFF. CDR3 sequence (DNA): TGCGCCAGCAGCTCCAAATTGGGGGGCACTGAAGTTTTCTTT.

The V and J genes are TRBV20-1 and TRBJ1-6; D not certain. This CDR3 region has 10 residues. V was pared by 4 bases and J by 11 bases, with 6 bases between. Germline V gives CDR1 DFQATT, CDR2 SNEGSKA (reference sequence). The CDR3 loop is CSATVAPLHF. CDR3 in DNA: TGCAGTGCTACGGTAGCACCCCTCCACTTT.

This clonotype has a handful of counts. DNA for the CDR3: TGCGCCAGCAGCCAAGAAGCTCTAGGGGGGCCCGGGGAGCTGTTTTTT. It translates to CASSQEALGGPGELFF. V and J are TRBV4-1 and TRBJ2-2; D may be TRBD1 or TRBD2 (6 bases each). In germline, CDR1 is MGHRA, CDR2 YSYEKL. The ends were cut back, 0 bases at V and 6 bases at J, with 14 bases in the middle. There are 16 residues in the CDR3.

This clonotype was seen repeatedly, ten times or more. This CDR3 reads CASSLAGWGEQFF. The CDR3 DNA sequence: TGTGCCAGCAGTTTGGCAGGGTGGGGTGAGCAGTTCTTC. The chain employs TRBV6-2 or TRBV6-3 and TRBJ2-1, with a possible D match to TRBD1 (5 bases). With 4 bases removed from V and 9 bases from J, the gap between germline ends came to 13 bases. CDR1 and CDR2 from the germline V gene are MNHEY and SVGEGT. CDR3 size: 13 residues.

This clonotype occurred many times. A read error may account for a junction end that differs from germline. The V call is TRBV20-1, the J call TRBJ2-2; 7 nucleotides align to TRBD1. Germline CDR1 and CDR2: DFQATT and SNEGSKA (reference sequence). The CDR3 has 12 residues. The CDR3: CSAREGAGELFF. As DNA, the CDR3 is TGCAGTGCTCGAGAGGGGGCGGGGGAGCTGTTTTTT.

The chain uses TRBV20-1 and TRBJ2-7, with TRBD1 matching 7 bases. CDR1 DFQATT and CDR2 SNEGSKA come from the germline V gene (reference sequence). The V segment lost 4 bases and the J segment 3 bases; nucleotides outside the gene matches: 9. The CDR3 is made up of 14 amino acids. The CDR3 here is CSANRGWGHYEQYF. In DNA, the CDR3 is TGCAGTGCTAACAGGGGATGGGGCCACTACGAGCAGTACTTC.

The chain has TRBV7-8 and TRBJ2-1; 9 bases agree with TRBD1. Germline V gene sequence: CDR1 SGHVS, CDR2 FQNEAQ. V lost 5 bases to trimming and J lost 4 bases; unmatched junction nucleotides: 6. The CDR3 sequence is 15 residues long. This chain's CDR3 is CASSVRDRDYNEQFF. The CDR3 region has the DNA TGTGCCAGCAGCGTCCGGGACAGGGATTACAATGAGCAGTTCTTC.

The table lists this clonotype with a few counts. The V gene is TRBV20-1, the J gene TRBJ2-5, with D tentatively TRBD2 (6 bases). The CDR3 runs 15 residues. Per the germline V gene, CDR1 is DFQATT and CDR2 is SNEGSKA (reference sequence). The ends were cut back, 2 bases at V and 2 bases at J, with 15 bases in the middle. CDR3 protein: CSARRLAKTQETQYF. CDR3 coding DNA: TGCAGTGCTAGACGTCTAGCGAAAACTCAAGAGACCCAGTACTTC.

This clonotype has ten or more counts. This chain connects TRBV11-2 to TRBJ2-1; no firm D call. The CDR3 consists of 13 residues. V was pared by 6 bases and J by 7 bases, with 13 bases between. The germline gives CDR1 SGHAT, CDR2 FQNNGV. In DNA, the CDR3 is TGTGCCAGCAGACCCCTGATAGAGAATGAGCAGTTCTTC. It is translated as CASRPLIENEQFF.

This clonotype was seen repeatedly, ten times or more. This chain links TRBV5-1 with TRBJ2-1, with D tentatively TRBD2 (5 bases). The germline V gene encodes CDR1 SGHRS and CDR2 YFSETQ. Trimming removed 0 bases from V and 6 bases from J, with 19 bases in between. The CDR3 is made up of 17 amino acids. CDR3 protein: CASSLVLRVVAINEQFF. The CDR3 DNA reads TGCGCCAGCAGCTTGGTTCTACGGGTGGTAGCGATCAATGAGCAGTTCTTC.

This clonotype was found many times. The chain recombines TRBV28 with TRBJ2-1; TRBD1 or TRBD2 may be the D gene (5 bases each). From germline, CDR1 is MDHEN and CDR2 SYDVKM. CDR3 length: 17 residues. Trimming pared 5 bases from V and 1 base from J, leaving 18 bases between. The CDR3 is CASSTSWDGESYNEQFF. The CDR3 DNA sequence: TGTGCCAGCAGTACGTCCTGGGACGGCGAATCCTACAATGAGCAGTTCTTC.

This chain uses TRBV20-1 with TRBJ1-1, with TRBD1 matching 10 bases. Germline V lookup: CDR1 DFQATT, CDR2 SNEGSKA (reference sequence). J lost 7 bases, V lost 2 bases, and 16 bases had no gene match. CDR3 length: 17 residues. Here the CDR3 DNA reads TGCAGTGCTAGACCCGCTCGAGACAGGGGGCGAAAAGGTGAAGCTTTCTTT. It specifies CSARPARDRGRKGEAFF.

There are a few counts of this clonotype. The chain is built from TRBV10-2 and TRBJ2-7, with D possibly being TRBD2 (5 bases). CDR3 length equals 12 residues. Trimming took off 3 bases at V and 9 bases at J, with 12 bases between the two ends. Germline V gene lookup returns CDR1 WSHSY and CDR2 SAAADI. CDR3 amino acids: CASSEVREGQYF. The DNA for the CDR3 is TGCGCCAGCAGTGAAGTGAGGGAAGGGCAGTACTTC.